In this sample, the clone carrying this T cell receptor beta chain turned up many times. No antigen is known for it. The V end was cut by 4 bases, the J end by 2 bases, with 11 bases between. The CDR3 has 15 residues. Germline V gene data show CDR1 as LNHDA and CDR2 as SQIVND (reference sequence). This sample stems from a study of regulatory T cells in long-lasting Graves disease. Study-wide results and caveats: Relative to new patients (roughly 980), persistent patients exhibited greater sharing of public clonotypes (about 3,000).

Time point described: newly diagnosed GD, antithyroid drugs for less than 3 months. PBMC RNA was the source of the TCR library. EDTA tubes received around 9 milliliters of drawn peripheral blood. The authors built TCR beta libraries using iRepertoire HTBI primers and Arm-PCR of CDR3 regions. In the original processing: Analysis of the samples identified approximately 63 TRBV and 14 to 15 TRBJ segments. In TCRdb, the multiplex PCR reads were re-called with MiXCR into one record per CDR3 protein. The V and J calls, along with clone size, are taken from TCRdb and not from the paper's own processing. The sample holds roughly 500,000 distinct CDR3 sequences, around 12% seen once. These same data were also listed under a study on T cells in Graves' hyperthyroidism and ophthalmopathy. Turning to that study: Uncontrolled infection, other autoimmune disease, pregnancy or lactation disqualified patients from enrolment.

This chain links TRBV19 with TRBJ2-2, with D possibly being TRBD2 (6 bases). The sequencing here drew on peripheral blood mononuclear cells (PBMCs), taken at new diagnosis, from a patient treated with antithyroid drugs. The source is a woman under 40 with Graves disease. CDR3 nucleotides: TGTGCCAGTAGTACCGGGACTGTAAACACCGGGGAGCTGTTTTTT. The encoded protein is CASSTGTVNTGELFF.